These 21 T cell receptor beta chains were all obtained from the same sample, sequenced in a study of blood T cell repertoires in COVID-19. Clones were read by immunoSEQ multiplex PCR, and TCRdb kept only the in-frame ones, dropping some. Of about 200,000 clones listed, about 84% are singletons. The material sequenced was PBMCs or T cells enriched from blood (not recorded which). These receptors all stem from a man aged 40-55 years with acute COVID-19.

The chain has TRBV2 and TRBJ2-2; weak D call: TRBD2 (5 bases). Germline values: CDR1 SNHLY, CDR2 FYNNEI. The CDR3 is made up of 13 amino acids. V lost 6 bases and J lost 5, with 10 bases in between. Here the CDR3 DNA reads TGTGCCAGCAGAGGACTCCTAACCGGGGAGCTGTTTTTT. This translates into CASRGLLTGELFF.

The chain has TRBV25-1 and TRBJ2-3; D ambiguous. The V gene lost 2 bases and the J gene lost 8 bases, with 5 bases spanning the gap. In germline, CDR1 is MGHDK, CDR2 SYGVNS. The CDR3 is 11 amino acids. The CDR3: CASSEMSTQYF. The CDR3 bases are TGTGCCAGCAGTGAAATGAGTACGCAGTATTTT.

This rearrangement joins TRBV10-3 to TRBJ2-2, with D possibly being TRBD2 (6 bases). This CDR3 comprises 15 residues. V lost 3 bases and J lost 3, with 11 bases in between. Germline CDR1 reads ENHRY; CDR2 reads SYGVKD. CDR3 sequence: CAISELAGYTGELFF. The CDR3 nucleotides are TGTGCCATCAGTGAACTAGCCGGGTACACCGGGGAGCTGTTTTTT.

The rearrangement uses TRBV29-1 and TRBJ2-1; no firm D call. The CDR3 sequence is 14 residues long. V dropped 3 bases and J dropped 9 bases, with 18 bases sitting between them. CDR1 and CDR2 (germline): SQVTM, ANQGSEA. The CDR3 protein is CSVDPAGSGIEQFF. In nucleotides, the CDR3 is TGCAGCGTTGATCCAGCAGGTAGTGGCATTGAGCAGTTCTTC.

The chain carries TRBV5-4 and TRBJ2-1; 8 nucleotides align to TRBD2. V lost 2 bases to trimming and J lost 2 bases; unmatched junction nucleotides: 0. Per the germline V gene, CDR1 is SGHNT and CDR2 is YYREEE (reference sequence). There are 14 residues in the CDR3. The DNA for the CDR3 is TGTGCCAGCAGCTTTAGCGGGACCTACAATGAGCAGTTCTTC. Protein product: CASSFSGTYNEQFF. The variable domain in full, completed from reference TRBV5-4 and TRBJ2-1, reads ETGVTQSPTHLIKTRGQQVTLRCSSQSGHNTVSWYQQALGQGPQFIFQYYREEENGRGNFPPRFSGLQFPNYSSELNVNALELDDSALYLCASSFSGTYNEQFFGPGTRLTVL.

This clone has only one observation. This rearrangement joins TRBV4-1 to TRBJ2-2; 10 bases match TRBD1. The CDR3 is 16 residues long. V trimming: 2 bases; J trimming: 6 bases; junction bases outside the gene matches: 6. The V gene's germline CDR1 is MGHRA and CDR2 YSYEKL. In DNA, the CDR3 is TGCGCCAGCAGCCAACTAATGGGACAGGGGTCCGGGGAGCTGTTTTTT. Translation: CASSQLMGQGSGELFF.

The count of this clone is one. V gene TRBV7-2 combines with J gene TRBJ1-3; D remains unclear. The CDR3 is 13 residues long. The germline V and J ends were trimmed by 5 bases and 4 bases, with 9 bases remaining between them. Germline V lookup: CDR1 SGHTA, CDR2 FQGNSA. The CDR3 protein is CASSISQGNTIYF. The CDR3 DNA reads as TGTGCCAGCAGCATCTCGCAGGGAAACACCATATATTTT. Filled out from reference TRBV7-2 and TRBJ1-3, the complete variable domain reads GAGVSQSPSNKVTEKGKDVELRCDPISGHTALYWYRQSLGQGLEFLIYFQGNSAPDKSGLPSDRFSAERTGGSVSTLTIQRTQQEDSAVYLCASSISQGNTIYFGEGSWLTVV.

This chain links TRBV7-3 with TRBJ2-2; TRBD2 is a possible D gene (9 bases). Trimming left V 7 bases short and J 9 bases short, with 24 bases between. Germline values: CDR1 SGHTA, CDR2 FQGTGA. The CDR3 runs 16 residues. Written as DNA, the CDR3 is TGTGCCAGCACCGATCAGGGGGCGGGAGGGCCCCGGGAGCTGTTTTTT. It yields the protein CASTDQGAGGPRELFF. Using reference TRBV7-3 and TRBJ2-2 for the parts outside the CDR3, the full variable domain is GAGVSQTPSNKVTEKGKYVELRCDPISGHTALYWYRQSLGQGPEFLIYFQGTGAADDSGLPNDRFFAVRPEGSVSTLKIQRTERGDSAVYLCASTDQGAGGPRELFFGEGSRLTVL.

In this sample, this clone turned up a few times. The rearrangement uses TRBV9 and TRBJ2-2; D is uncertain. Between the trimmed V and J ends, which lost 4 bases and 2 bases, there was a span of 9 bases. CDR3 size: 14 residues. Germline CDR1 SGDLS, CDR2 YYNGEE. This CDR3 reads CASSPLTNTGELFF. The CDR3 nucleotides read TGTGCCAGCAGCCCCCTTACAAACACCGGGGAGCTGTTTTTT.

This chain uses TRBV5-5 with TRBJ1-3; D unresolved. Germline assignment: CDR1 SGHKS and CDR2 YYEKEE (reference sequence). Trimming took off 0 bases at V and 2 bases at J, with 12 bases between the two ends. There are 16 residues in the CDR3. CDR3 sequence reads: CASSLVPASAGNTIYF. The DNA of the CDR3 is TGTGCCAGCAGCTTGGTACCGGCTAGCGCTGGAAACACCATATATTTT. Complete variable domain (other parts from reference TRBV5-5 and TRBJ1-3): DAGVTQSPTHLIKTRGQQVTLRCSPISGHKSVSWYQQVLGQGPQFIFQYYEKEERGRGNFPDRFSARQFPNYSSELNVNALLLGDSALYLCASSLVPASAGNTIYFGEGSWLTVV.

The genes are TRBV5-4 and TRBJ2-7; 12 bases map to TRBD1. Germline CDR1 reads SGHNT; CDR2 reads YYREEE (reference sequence). With V trimmed by 0 bases and J by 4 bases, 5 bases remained unmatched. This CDR3 comprises 16 residues. CDR3 sequence (DNA): TGTGCCAGCAGCTTGGCTGGGGACAGGGGGCTTTACGAGCAGTACTTC. This sequence encodes CASSLAGDRGLYEQYF.

With respect to this clone: A junction boundary mismatches the germline segment, possibly from a read error. The chain recombines TRBV7-2 with TRBJ2-3, with a weak D call TRBD2 (6 bases). There are 11 residues in the CDR3. Germline V CDR1 and CDR2: SGHTA, FQGNSA. This CDR3 is CASSLGAGQSF. The CDR3 region has the DNA TGTGCCAGCAGCTTAGGTGCGGGGCAGAGCTTT.

The sample holds one count of this clone. The chain is built from TRBV2 and TRBJ2-1; D may be TRBD1 (6 bases). Germline CDR1 reads SNHLY; CDR2 reads FYNNEI. V gave up 4 bases and J gave up 10 bases, with 14 bases separating them. This CDR3 comprises 13 residues. The CDR3 region is CASSVILQGEQFF. CDR3 sequence (DNA): TGTGCCAGCAGTGTTATCTTACAGGGCGAGCAGTTCTTC.

The chain employs TRBV28 and TRBJ1-5, with D perhaps matching TRBD1 (5 bases). Germline CDR1 is MDHEN and CDR2 is SYDVKM. This CDR3 comprises 14 residues. V was trimmed by 4 bases and J by 0 bases, leaving 7 bases between them. The CDR3 region has the DNA TGTGCCAGCAGTTCCGGGGGTAGCAATCAGCCCCAGCATTTT. This translates into CASSSGGSNQPQHF.

This chain's CDR3 is CASSEWGGESQPLHF. CDR3 sequence (DNA): TGTGCCAGCAGTGAATGGGGGGGCGAATCTCAACCCCTCCACTTT. This chain connects TRBV25-1 to TRBJ1-6; perhaps TRBD1 as D (6 bases). The CDR3 spans 15 residues. CDR1 and CDR2 from the germline V gene are MGHDK and SYGVNS. The germline V and J ends were trimmed by 1 base and 12 bases, with 16 bases remaining between them.

J is TRBJ1-2 and V is TRBV7-9; D is uncertain. The V and J ends lost 1 base and 3 bases respectively, with 12 bases between them. This CDR3 is built from 15 residues. CDR1 and CDR2 (germline): SEHNR, FQNEAQ (reference sequence). CDR3: CASSLGGVPDYGYTF. The CDR3 DNA sequence: TGTGCCAGCAGCTTAGGTGGAGTGCCAGACTATGGCTACACCTTC. Based on the CDR3 plus reference TRBV7-9 and TRBJ1-2, the full variable domain is DTGVSQNPRHKITKRGQNVTFRCDPISEHNRLYWYRQTLGQGPEFLTYFQNEAQLEKSRLLSDRFSAERPKGSFSTLEIQRTEQGDSAMYLCASSLGGVPDYGYTFGSGTRLTVV.

This chain links TRBV6-2 or TRBV6-3 with TRBJ2-3; 13 bases fit TRBD2. CDR3 length: 15 residues. With 5 bases clipped from V and 6 bases from J, the junction kept 5 bases outside the gene matches. CDR1 is MNHEY, CDR2 SVGEGT, per germline. CDR3 loop: CASSQLAGGMDTQYF. For the CDR3, the DNA is TGTGCCAGCAGTCAACTAGCGGGAGGGATGGATACGCAGTATTTT.

For this clone: Additional DNA sequences in this sample encode the identical CDR3. J is TRBJ2-3 and V is TRBV5-1; possible D gene TRBD2, 6 bases. The germline V gene has CDR1 SGHRS and CDR2 YFSETQ. The V end was cut by 4 bases, the J end by 0 bases, with 9 bases between. The CDR3 has 14 amino acids. CDR3: CASSGGLSTDTQYF. The CDR3 DNA reads TGCGCCAGCAGCGGGGGACTTAGCACAGATACGCAGTATTTT.

The rearrangement links TRBV29-1 to TRBJ1-2; D possibly corresponds to TRBD1 (5 bases). The CDR3 is 14 amino acids. The V gene's germline CDR1 is SQVTM and CDR2 ANQGSEA. Trimming stripped 5 bases from V and 8 bases from J, with 21 bases between. The CDR3 sequence is CSVRQNSEVDGYTF. In DNA, the CDR3 is TGCAGCGTTCGACAGAATTCAGAGGTTGACGGCTACACCTTC.

The chain has TRBV19 and TRBJ2-7; D possibly corresponds to TRBD2 (5 bases). Looked up from germline, CDR1 is LNHDA and CDR2 is SQIVND (reference sequence). The V and J ends lost 3 bases and 5 bases respectively, with 14 bases between them. The CDR3 is 14 residues long. CDR3 in DNA: TGTGCCAGTAGTATGAGGCTAGCTCCAGACGAGCAGTACTTC. This sequence encodes CASSMRLAPDEQYF.

The CDR3 protein is CASSIVVGGYNSPLHF. The CDR3 nucleotides are TGTGCCAGTAGTATCGTCGTGGGAGGTTATAATTCACCCCTCCACTTT. J is TRBJ1-6 and V is TRBV19; D not certain. Looked up from germline, CDR1 is LNHDA and CDR2 is SQIVND (reference sequence). This CDR3 has 16 amino acids. The V and J ends lost 3 bases and 4 bases respectively, with 13 bases between them.